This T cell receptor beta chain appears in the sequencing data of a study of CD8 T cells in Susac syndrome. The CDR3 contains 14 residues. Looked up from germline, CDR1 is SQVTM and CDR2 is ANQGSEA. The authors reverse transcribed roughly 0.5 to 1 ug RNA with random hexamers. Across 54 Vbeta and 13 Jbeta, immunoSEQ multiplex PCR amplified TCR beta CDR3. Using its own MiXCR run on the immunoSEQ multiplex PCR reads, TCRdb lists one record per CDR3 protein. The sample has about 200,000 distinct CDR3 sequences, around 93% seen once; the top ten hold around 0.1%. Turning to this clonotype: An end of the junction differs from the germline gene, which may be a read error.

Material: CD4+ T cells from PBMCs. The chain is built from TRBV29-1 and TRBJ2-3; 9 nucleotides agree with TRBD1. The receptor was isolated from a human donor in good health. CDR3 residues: CSVEGQGSTDTQYF. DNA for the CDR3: TGCAGCGTAGAAGGACAGGGGAGCACAGATACGCAGTATTTT.